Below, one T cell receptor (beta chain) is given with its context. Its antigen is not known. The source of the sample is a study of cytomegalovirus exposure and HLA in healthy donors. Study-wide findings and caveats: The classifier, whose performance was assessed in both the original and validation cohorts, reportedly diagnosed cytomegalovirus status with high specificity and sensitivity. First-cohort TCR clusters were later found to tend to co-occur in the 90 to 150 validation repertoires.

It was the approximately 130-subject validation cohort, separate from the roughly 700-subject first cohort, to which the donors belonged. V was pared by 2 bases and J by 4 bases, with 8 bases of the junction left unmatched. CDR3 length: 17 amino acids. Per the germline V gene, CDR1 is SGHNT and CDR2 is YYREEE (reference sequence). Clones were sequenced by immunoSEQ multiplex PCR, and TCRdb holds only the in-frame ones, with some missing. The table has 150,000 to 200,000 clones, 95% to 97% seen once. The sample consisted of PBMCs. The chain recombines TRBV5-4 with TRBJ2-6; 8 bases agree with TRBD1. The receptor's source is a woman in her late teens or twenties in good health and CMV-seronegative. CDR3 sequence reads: CASSFGQGSAGANVLTF. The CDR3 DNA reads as TGTGCCAGCAGCTTTGGACAGGGTAGCGCGGGGGCCAACGTCCTGACTTTC. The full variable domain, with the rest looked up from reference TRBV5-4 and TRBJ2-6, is ETGVTQSPTHLIKTRGQQVTLRCSSQSGHNTVSWYQQALGQGPQFIFQYYREEENGRGNFPPRFSGLQFPNYSSELNVNALELDDSALYLCASSFGQGSAGANVLTFGAGSRLTVL.